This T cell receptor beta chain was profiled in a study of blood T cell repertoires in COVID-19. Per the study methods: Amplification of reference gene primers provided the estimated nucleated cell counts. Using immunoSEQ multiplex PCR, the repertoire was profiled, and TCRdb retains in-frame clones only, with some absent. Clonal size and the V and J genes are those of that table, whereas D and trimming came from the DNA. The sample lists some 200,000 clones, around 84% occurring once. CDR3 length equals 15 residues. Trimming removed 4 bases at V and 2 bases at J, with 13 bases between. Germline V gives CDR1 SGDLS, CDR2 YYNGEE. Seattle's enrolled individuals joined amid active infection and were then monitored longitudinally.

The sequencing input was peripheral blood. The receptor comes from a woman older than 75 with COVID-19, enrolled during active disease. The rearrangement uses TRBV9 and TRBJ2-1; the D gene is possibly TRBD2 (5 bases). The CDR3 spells CASSTGVSPYNEQFF. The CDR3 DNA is TGTGCCAGCAGCACCGGGGTTTCGCCCTACAATGAGCAGTTCTTC.